Listed below are T cell receptor beta chains from one sample, sequenced in a study of long-term antiretroviral therapy in people with HIV. Assay: immunoSEQ multiplex PCR; the TCRdb copy retains only in-frame clones and omits some. Of 10,000 to 13,000 clones detected, roughly four fifths appear once; the ten largest clones hold around 15%. Sequencing used unsorted PBMCs, obtained 1.2 years after starting antiretroviral therapy. The receptors shown here come from a man between 35 and 55 years old with HIV. CDR3s include the opening cysteine and the closing phenylalanine or tryptophan. The order of the fields is J gene, clone size, D gene, V gene, CDR3 DNA, CDR3 protein. D genes are given only for firm matches. Clone size appears in some rows only: once, few, many, or a class for an expanded clone.

>TRBJ2-7|medium-sized|TRBD2|TRBV27
TGTGCCAGCAGTGTAGCGGGGGGATACGAGCAGTACTTC
CASSVAGGYEQYF
>TRBJ2-7|once|NA|TRBV11-2
TGTGCCAGCAGCCCCGCGAGCGAGCAGTACTTC
CASSPASEQYF
>TRBJ1-5|NA|NA|TRBV6-1
TGTGCCAGCAGTGAATTCGGGTTTAGCAATCAGCCCCAGCATTTT
CASSEFGFSNQPQHF
>TRBJ1-3|NA|TRBD1|TRBV5-4
TGTGCCAGCAGCTTGGCCGGAACAGGGGCAGGAAACACCATATATTTT
CASSLAGTGAGNTIYF
>TRBJ2-7|NA|TRBD1|TRBV29-1
TGCAGCGTAAGACAGGGCCCTACCTCCCTGTCCTACGAGCAGTACTTC
CSVRQGPTSLSYEQYF
>TRBJ2-7|large|TRBD1|TRBV30
TGTGCCTGGAGCGCAGGGGGTTTCTACGAGCAGTACTTC
CAWSAGGFYEQYF
>TRBJ1-3|NA|NA|TRBV29-1
TGCAGCGTACAGGGAGTAGGCTCTGGAAACACCATATATTTT
CSVQGVGSGNTIYF
>TRBJ1-1|NA|NA|TRBV30
TGTGCCTGGAGGCTGGGGGGGGACACTGAAGCTTTCTTT
CAWRLGGDTEAFF
>TRBJ2-3|NA|TRBD2|TRBV30
TGTGCCTGGAGTAGGACTAGGGCCACAGATACGCAGTATTTT
CAWSRTRATDTQYF
>TRBJ1-4|NA|NA|TRBV27
TGTGCCAGCAGTTTCAATCATCTCCCGGGACGGATTAATGAAAAACTGTTTTTT
CASSFNHLPGRINEKLFF
>TRBJ2-3|once|NA|TRBV6-5
TGTGCCAGCAGTTTCGGACCCACAGATACGCAGTATTTT
CASSFGPTDTQYF
>TRBJ2-7|few|TRBD2|TRBV7-9
TGTGCCAGCAGCTCCCTGACTAGCGGGGCCTATTTAGCCTACGAGCAGTACTTC
CASSSLTSGAYLAYEQYF
>TRBJ2-3|NA|TRBD2|TRBV5-1
TGCGCCAGCAGCTTGGACAGACTAGCGGGGGAGGATACGCAGTATTTT
CASSLDRLAGEDTQYF
>TRBJ1-6|NA|NA|TRBV6-5
TGTGCCAGCAGGACACCCAGTAATTCACCCCTCCACTTT
CASRTPSNSPLHF
>TRBJ2-7|NA|NA|TRBV6-1
TGTGCCGCAAGTAGTGAGGGGGGCTGGGGCGAGCAGTACTTC
CAASSEGGWGEQYF
>TRBJ1-2|NA|NA|TRBV29-1
TGCAGCGTTCTTATTGGGGACTATGGCTACACCTTC
CSVLIGDYGYTF
>TRBJ1-1|once|NA|TRBV2
TGTGCCAGCAGTGACAGCGCTCTTGCTGAAGCTTTCTTT
CASSDSALAEAFF
>TRBJ1-4|once|TRBD1|TRBV5-6
TGTGCCAGCAGCTGGGGACAGGGGGCAACTAATGAAAAACTGTTTTTT
CASSWGQGATNEKLFF
>TRBJ1-5|few|NA|TRBV7-6
TGTGCCAGCAGCTTAGCAGGGGGGAGCAATCAGCCCCAGCATTTT
CASSLAGGSNQPQHF
>TRBJ2-5|NA|NA|TRBV6-6
TGTGCCACCCTAACGGGTGGGGCACAAGAGACCCAGTACTTC
CATLTGGAQETQYF
>TRBJ1-5|once|NA|TRBV15
TGTGCCACCAGCAGAGATAGGGATAAGGGGAGGCCCCAGCATTTT
CATSRDRDKGRPQHF
>TRBJ1-4|NA|NA|TRBV28
TGTGCCAGCAGTTTATTGGTTTCCACCCATGAAAAACTGTTTTTT
CASSLLVSTHEKLFF
>TRBJ2-3|once|NA|TRBV7-2
TGTGCCAGCAGCTCCGGGACTAGCACAGATACGCAGTATTTT
CASSSGTSTDTQYF
>TRBJ2-7|NA|TRBD2|TRBV10-2
TGCGCCAGCGCTAATACTGGGACTACCACCTACGAGCAGTACTTC
CASANTGTTTYEQYF
>TRBJ1-6|NA|NA|TRBV5-4
TGTGCCAGCAGCTTGGAGCTTCGGACTAATTCACCCCTCCACTTT
CASSLELRTNSPLHF
>TRBJ1-5|NA|NA|TRBV6-5
TGTGCCAGCAGTTGGACTAACAATCAGCCCCAGCATTTT
CASSWTNNQPQHF
>TRBJ1-1|NA|NA|TRBV4-3
TGCGCCAGCAGCCAAGACGGAAGACGGGCGAACACTGAAGCTTTCTTT
CASSQDGRRANTEAFF
>TRBJ1-2|few|NA|TRBV6-5
TGTGCCAGCTTTTATACAAGCTATGGCTACACCTTC
CASFYTSYGYTF
>TRBJ1-6|NA|NA|TRBV5-6
TGTGCCAGCAGCATGGACGGGTCGAGCTCCTATAATTCACCCCTCCACTTT
CASSMDGSSSYNSPLHF
>TRBJ1-5|NA|TRBD1|TRBV5-1
TGCGCCAGCAGCTTGGGAGACAGGGAGGAAAATCAGCCCCAGCATTTT
CASSLGDREENQPQHF
>TRBJ1-2|NA|NA|TRBV5-1
TGCGCCAGCAGCTTGGGTTCAGGGGAGAACTATGGCTACACCTTC
CASSLGSGENYGYTF
>TRBJ1-3|NA|NA|TRBV4-1
TGCGCCAGCAGCCAAATGGGGAGAGGGGGGATGTCAAACACCATATATTTT
CASSQMGRGGMSNTIYF
>TRBJ1-2|NA|NA|TRBV6-1
TGTGCCAGCAGTGAGGGGGGATACTATGGCTACACCTTC
CASSEGGYYGYTF
>TRBJ1-5|NA|NA|TRBV18
TGTGCCAGCTCACCGGGATCAAATCAGCCCCAGCATTTT
CASSPGSNQPQHF
>TRBJ1-2|NA|NA|TRBV28
TGTGCCAGTGAAGGGGGGGTATCGGAGTATGGCTACACCTTC
CASEGGVSEYGYTF
>TRBJ2-1|NA|TRBD2|TRBV7-3
TGTGCCAGCAGCTTATCTAGCGGGGGGCGGTACAATGAGCAGTTCTTC
CASSLSSGGRYNEQFF
>TRBJ2-7|few|TRBD1|TRBV7-9
TGTGCCAGCAGCTCCCAAGACAGGGGTAGCTCCTACGAGCAGTACTTC
CASSSQDRGSSYEQYF
>TRBJ2-1|NA|NA|TRBV9
TGTGCCAGCAGCGTAGAGCCGGGGGTTTCCTACAATGAGCAGTTCTTC
CASSVEPGVSYNEQFF
>TRBJ1-2|NA|NA|TRBV27
TGTGCCAGCAGTTTATTCGGTGTGGACTACACCTTC
CASSLFGVDYTF
>TRBJ2-2|few|NA|TRBV30
TGTGCCTGGACCTCTTGGGGAGCCGGGGAGCTGTTTTTT
CAWTSWGAGELFF
>TRBJ2-3|NA|NA|TRBV6-1
TGTGCCAGCAGTGAAACCCAGGGGAGGACAGATACGCAGTATTTT
CASSETQGRTDTQYF
>TRBJ1-6|few|NA|TRBV9
TGTGCCAGCAGCGTAGACCCAGCCTATAATTCACCCCTCCACTTT
CASSVDPAYNSPLHF
>TRBJ2-3|NA|TRBD2|TRBV5-4
TGTGCCAGCAGCCAGAGCGGGGCGAACCGATATACGCAGTATTTT
CASSQSGANRYTQYF
>TRBJ1-2|NA|TRBD1|TRBV10-3
TGTGCCACAATGTCGCAGGGGGCGAAAGACTATGGCTACACCTTC
CATMSQGAKDYGYTF
>TRBJ1-6|NA|NA|TRBV14
TGTGCCAGCAGCCAAGATTCCCTTCGACATAGCTCCTATAATTCACCCCTCCACTTT
CASSQDSLRHSSYNSPLHF
>TRBJ2-3|NA|NA|TRBV28
TGTGCCAGCAGAAGGGCGAAGACAGATACGCAGTATTTT
CASRRAKTDTQYF
>TRBJ2-1|NA|TRBD2|TRBV4-3
TGCGCCAGCAGCCAAGATCGGGCGGGGGATGAGCAGTTCTTC
CASSQDRAGDEQFF
>TRBJ1-1|few|TRBD1|TRBV19
TGTGCCAGTAGTTGGACAGGGAACACTGAAGCTTTCTTT
CASSWTGNTEAFF
>TRBJ2-7|NA|TRBD2|TRBV5-4
TGTGCCAGCAGCTCGCTATCTAGCGGGGGGGCCTCCTACGAGCAGTACTTC
CASSSLSSGGASYEQYF
>TRBJ2-3|NA|TRBD2|TRBV18
TGTGCCAGCTCACCCCGGGGCGGGGGGGCAGATACGCAGTATTTT
CASSPRGGGADTQYF
>TRBJ2-3|NA|NA|TRBV9
TGTGCCAGCAGCGTTGGCGCGGGGGATACGCAGTATTTT
CASSVGAGDTQYF
>TRBJ2-7|NA|NA|TRBV4-2
TGTGCCAGCAGCCAAGCGGCAGGGGTACACGAGCAGTACTTC
CASSQAAGVHEQYF
>TRBJ1-4|NA|NA|TRBV4-2
TGTGCCAGCGGACCGCTCGAGGCTAATGAAAAACTGTTTTTT
CASGPLEANEKLFF
>TRBJ2-7|NA|NA|TRBV7-9
TGTGCCAGCAGCTTAGCAGGTTCCCACGAGCAGTACTTC
CASSLAGSHEQYF
>TRBJ2-7|NA|TRBD1|TRBV11-2
TGTGCCAGCAGCTCTGACAGGGGGCTGAACGAGCAGTACTTC
CASSSDRGLNEQYF
>TRBJ1-2|few|NA|TRBV28
TGTGCCAGCAGTTCGGGAGAGGGGGTTTTCTATGGCTACACCTTC
CASSSGEGVFYGYTF
>TRBJ1-5|NA|NA|TRBV6-7
TGTGCCAGCAGTGAACGGACTCCCGTTTGCAATCAGCCCCAGCATTTT
CASSERTPVCNQPQHF
>TRBJ1-2|NA|NA|TRBV10-2
TGCGCCAGCAGTGGGATTACCTATGGCTACACCTTC
CASSGITYGYTF
>TRBJ2-7|NA|NA|TRBV29-1
TGCAGCGTAAAGAGGGGGGGGGCGTCTAACGAGCAGTACTTC
CSVKRGGASNEQYF
>TRBJ1-5|NA|NA|TRBV21-1
TGTGCCAGCAGCTTACAGGGCTCGAGCAATCAGCCCCAGCATTTT
CASSLQGSSNQPQHF